The sequence of this T cell receptor beta chain was determined in a study of blood T cell repertoires in COVID-19. Study-wide context: Donors in the United States, Italy and Spain gave samples during acute or convalescent COVID-19.

Profiled with immunoSEQ multiplex PCR; TCRdb holds only in-frame clones, not every one. Of about 220,000 clones in the sample, over 65% are singletons; the top ten hold 3% to 4%. Trimming stripped 0 bases from V and 7 bases from J, with 11 bases between. The CDR3 covers 14 residues. CDR1 is SGHRS and CDR2 is YFSETQ in the germline V gene. The sequenced material came from PBMCs or T cells enriched from blood (not recorded which). The J gene is TRBJ2-1, the V gene TRBV5-1; D may be TRBD2 (6 bases). This TCR was sampled from a woman aged 60 to 75 who had recovered from COVID-19. The CDR3 region is CASSLGSSVNEQFF. CDR3 coding DNA: TGCGCCAGCAGCTTGGGGTCTAGCGTTAATGAGCAGTTCTTC.